This T cell receptor (beta chain) was profiled in a study of cytotoxic CD8 clonotypes in ibrutinib-treated CLL. About the research overall: When averaged across all of the samples, the counts came to roughly 240,000 productive templates and more than 85,000 productive rearrangements.

The CDR3 sequence is 15 residues long. J gave up 1 base and V 4 bases, and 5 bases lay outside the gene matches. CDR1 is SGHTA, CDR2 FQGNSA, per germline. The table came from immunoSEQ multiplex PCR; TCRdb's copy has only in-frame clones and leaves some out. The sample records roughly 160,000 clones, less than 85% being singletons. This sequence originates from a human donor with chronic lymphocytic leukemia. This material consisted of PBMCs, taken after 24 months of ibrutinib treatment. The chain uses TRBV7-2 and TRBJ1-1; TRBD1 matches 8 bases. CDR3 coding DNA: TGTGCCAGCAGCTGGGACAGGTTCCCGAACACTGAAGCTTTCTTT. Amino acids: CASSWDRFPNTEAFF. Drawing the rest from reference TRBV7-2 and TRBJ1-1, the complete variable domain is GAGVSQSPSNKVTEKGKDVELRCDPISGHTALYWYRQSLGQGLEFLIYFQGNSAPDKSGLPSDRFSAERTGGSVSTLTIQRTQQEDSAVYLCASSWDRFPNTEAFFGQGTRLTVV.